This entry features one T cell receptor (beta chain) sequence. Its antigen remains undetermined. Qualities for individual bases were not recorded, and no much larger clone is one base off. The data are from a study of cytotoxic CD8 clonotypes in ibrutinib-treated CLL (dated by TCRdb to about 2021). Regarding the research as a whole: The cohort included some 14 treatment-naive and roughly ten relapsed/refractory patients; about 18 were IGHV unmutated. An average of around 260,000 productive templates and some 100,000 productive rearrangements was obtained per sample. Patients were still on ibrutinib when every remission and progressive disease sample was collected. Longitudinal samples were available for about 30% of the 86 trial participants. Cryopreserved peripheral blood mononuclear cells were obtained before treatment, at response, and at either sustained remission or disease progression. Samples at response were collected after a median of roughly twelve months of treatment, with a range of about 6 to 36 months. Partial responses were observed in roughly 24 patients and complete responses in 2; after a median follow-up of around 68 months, remission was maintained in approximately 15 patients and progression was observed in some twelve.

The time point label, read with the paper, signifies: approximately 2 years on ibrutinib. Approximately 2 micrograms of genomic DNA were extracted from cryopreserved PBMCs for TCR beta library preparation. Longitudinal blood samples from CLL patients on ibrutinib monotherapy were analyzed using high-throughput TCR beta sequencing. Patients were enrolled in a phase 2 open-label single-center ibrutinib monotherapy trial. Each clonotype received, on average, about 9.7x coverage in deep resolution sequencing performed on a MiSeq, where the target depth lay between 1 in 1 million and 1 in 200,000 T cells. The immunoSEQ hsTCRB Kit was used to generate the TCR beta libraries. The study's own analysis went as follows. The data were analyzed with ImmunoSEQ Analyzer and ImmunoSEQ Data Assistant, and V, D and J gene assignments followed IMGT definitions. Clonality, which ranges from 0 to 1, was calculated as one minus the normalized Shannon entropy of productive rearrangement frequencies. Only overrepresented clonotypes making up at least 0.05% of the repertoire of each patient were included in the public clonotype analysis. Fewer than 15 age-matched healthy donor repertoires from immuneACCESS served as clonality controls. The immuneACCESS repertoire file appears here via TCRdb, limited to in-frame rearrangements. These files lack a portion of the clones; in checked studies, under half of the deficit traces to unresolved V genes, and the cause of the others is not known. The V and J calls and clone size were taken over from that table, and D and trimming were inferred from the DNA. The sample table lists roughly 250,000 clones, roughly 70% of them with a count of one. 15% of the sample goes to the ten largest clones.

V is pared back by 10 bases and J by 3 bases, with 13 bases lying between the germline termini. CDR1 and CDR2 are drawn from the germline V gene: SNHLY, FYNNEI. The cysteine opens and the phenylalanine closes a CDR3 of 12 amino acids. Only the CDR3 portion is preserved as DNA: 36 bases, with reading frame beginning at the first base. Study-wide conclusions, independent of this receptor: Lymph node repertoires were not examined, and the timing of sampling was not matched between patients in sustained remission and those whose disease progressed. At baseline, clonality was higher than in age-matched healthy donors and showed a strong correlation with circulating CD8+ T-cell counts. Clonality increased at ibrutinib response, stayed stable in sustained remission, and fell back toward baseline at progression. Public clonotypes were rare and either contracted or stayed stable during treatment, and the rise in clonality at ibrutinib response reflected the expansion of private clonotypes.

This TCR derives from a human donor with chronic lymphocytic leukemia. Sequencing used PBMCs, obtained after 24 months of ibrutinib treatment. The chain is made from TRBV2 and TRBJ2-7; the D gene cannot be resolved reliably. The CDR3 loop reads CAILDGVYEQYF. The DNA sequence reads TGTGCCATCCTGGACGGAGTCTACGAGCAGTACTTC.